This TCR beta chain was recovered during a study of blood T cells in healthy people across ages. The V gene lost 3 bases and the J gene lost 9 bases, with 18 bases spanning the gap. The CDR3 extends over 14 amino acids. CDR1 and CDR2 from the germline V gene are MGHDK and SYGVNS. Each of the donors had around 9 milliliters of peripheral blood drawn into EDTA-treated Vacutainer tubes. This clonotype appeared a few times. With a J-beta primer mix and a sample-barcoded 5' primer, a second PCR ran 7 to 11 cycles. A template-switch adaptor containing 12 random nucleotides labeled each cDNA molecule. TCRdb reprocessed the 5' RACE reads via MiXCR and lists one record per CDR3 protein. The profile shows about 1.6 million distinct CDR3 sequences, roughly 32% of them singletons.

The origin of this receptor is a woman aged 30 to 39 in good health. The gene calls are TRBV25-1 and TRBJ2-7; D remains unclear. The source material was blood. This CDR3 reads CASSDPTTRVAQYF. The CDR3 DNA is TGTGCCAGCAGTGATCCTACCACCCGTGTTGCGCAGTACTTC.